Reported below is one TCR beta chain. The sample has other DNA sequences that encode this CDR3 too. The sample comes from a study of blood T cell repertoires in COVID-19. Study as a whole: Whether acute or convalescent, the COVID-19 samples came from the United States, Italy and Spain.

Germline V CDR1 and CDR2: SGHRS, YFSETQ. The ends were cut back, 2 bases at V and 0 bases at J, with 12 bases in the middle. The CDR3 is made up of 15 amino acids. Original data processing: Counts of nucleated cells, estimated from reference gene primer amplification, were obtained. Generated by immunoSEQ multiplex PCR, the TCRdb table keeps only in-frame clones and is missing some. Clone size and V and J calls were adopted from that table, with D and trimming inferred from the DNA. This repertoire shows roughly 320,000 clones, approximately 85% found once; its top ten account for just over 7%. The source of this sequence is a human donor in a cohort sampled during active COVID-19. The chain combines TRBV5-1 with TRBJ2-7, with a possible D match to TRBD1 (6 bases). Sequences were obtained from peripheral blood. In DNA form, the CDR3 reads TGCGCCAGCAGCTTACAGACAGGTTCCTCCTACGAGCAGTACTTC. Its protein is CASSLQTGSSYEQYF.